This TCR beta chain was observed in a study of blood T cell repertoires in COVID-19 (dated by TCRdb to the early 2020s). Notes on the research overall: The collaborator samples originated in the United States, Italy and Spain and spanned the acute and convalescent phases of COVID-19. The material from the prospective study consisted of cDNA or gDNA derived from T cells, B-cell-depleted T cells, or PBMCs. Deeply sampled blood TCRbeta repertoires from subjects exposed to, actively infected with, or recovered from COVID-19 were included in the dataset. The repertoires were made available in a free public database intended to serve as a resource for research on the immune response to SARS-CoV-2. The samples were drawn from the first 160 participants of the ongoing ImmuneRACE study and from 1,254 subjects provided by 6 global collaborators. Nearly every sample came with metadata listing a de-identified subject ID, COVID-19 status, age in years and sex. Where available, HLA class I and class II types were obtained from metadata supplied by the sample provider rather than from assay-based typing. Overall study results and their limits: The amount of clinical and demographic metadata varied by source and participant and was provided uncurated.

In the prospective study, participants were about 18 to 95 years old, resided in 25 or so geographic areas of the United States, and were enrolled through a virtual design. In the prospective study, participants were assigned to cohorts based on the clinical history participants reported in a screening survey and a study questionnaire. Exposed participants had been in contact, within 2 weeks of entering the study, with a person who had a PCR-confirmed or clinician-diagnosed case of COVID-19. Each participant in the prospective study had whole blood, serum and a nasopharyngeal or oropharyngeal swab collected by mobile phlebotomists. Over a roughly two-month period, participants in the prospective study had the option of providing additional blood draws and questionnaires. Prospective study blood samples were shipped either frozen or at room temperature before DNA extraction. The immunoSEQ Assay, a bias-controlled multiplex PCR, was used to amplify TCRbeta CDR3 regions from genomic DNA. Per the original workflow: The number of nucleated cells in each sample was estimated by amplification of reference gene primers within the assay. To quantify the absolute abundance of each unique TCRbeta CDR3 rearrangement, sequence reads were collapsed and filtered. For each sample, productive Simpson clonality was calculated as the square root of Simpson's diversity index over productive rearrangements. TCRdb took over this immuneACCESS table, retaining in-frame rearrangements with V and J assigned. Such tables are incomplete; in checked studies, under half of the missing clones stem from an unresolved V gene, and the remainder is unexplained. Clone size and V and J calls were adopted from that table, with D and trimming inferred from the DNA. Across this sample there are 400,000 to 500,000 clones, with about 88% seen only once. The leading ten clones occupy less than 1.5% of the sample.

About this clone itself: Its cognate antigen has yet to be identified. Base qualities are not at hand, and no much larger clone is one base apart.

The sequencing sample was made of PBMCs or T cells enriched from blood (not recorded which). The sequence was collected from a woman younger than 30 who had been exposed to COVID-19.

CDR3 protein: CASSPDRGPYEQYF. The nucleotide sequence is given as TGTGCCAGTAGTCCGGACAGGGGGCCCTACGAGCAGTACTTC. The rearranged chain carries TRBV19 and TRBJ2-7; 11 middle bases align to TRBD1. Trimmed from V: 5 bases; trimmed from J: 2 bases; junction bases lacking a gene match: 2. CDR1 and CDR2, per the germline V gene (reference sequence), are LNHDA and SQIVND. The CDR3 measures 14 amino acids from cysteine to phenylalanine. Only the CDR3 DNA is retained, 42 bases long and in frame from the first base.